The present TCR beta chain was sequenced within a study of cytomegalovirus exposure and HLA in healthy donors. Whole-study findings and limits: TCR sequences were mostly rare, though some public TCRs occurred in many donors. Clusters of TCRs from the first cohort tended to co-occur in the 100 to 150 validation repertoires (as a later analysis found). The study labeled fewer than 200 TCR beta chains cytomegalovirus-associated.

As regards this clone: Its matching antigen is unknown.

Generated by immunoSEQ multiplex PCR, the TCRdb table keeps only in-frame clones and is missing some. The table includes 75,000 to 90,000 clones, 85% to 95% detected once. The study drew the donors from its roughly 130-subject validation cohort, separate from the approximately 670-subject first cohort. The CDR3 loop spans 12 amino acids. V lost 2 bases and J 3 bases, leaving 5 bases between the germline ends. The germline CDR1 and CDR2 sequences are SGHKS and YYEKEE (reference sequence). The sample comprised PBMCs. This sequence joins TRBV5-5 and TRBJ2-5; D remains ambiguous. The receptor comes from a woman aged 18 to 35 in good health and CMV-seronegative. Written as DNA, the CDR3 is TGTGCCAGCAGCTTCCCGGAAGAGACCCAGTACTTC. Translating it yields CASSFPEETQYF.